The 22 T cell receptor beta chains below all came from one sample that was sequenced in a study of T cell changes during pregnancy in multiple sclerosis. Only in-frame clones appear in the TCRdb table, and some are missing; sequencing was by immunoSEQ multiplex PCR. The sample lists some 96,000 clones, around 93% occurring once. Here the sequenced sample was peripheral blood, taken after pregnancy. These receptors all stem from a female donor with multiple sclerosis, enrolled in a pregnancy study.

The genes are TRBV13 and TRBJ2-7; 8 bases are a match to TRBD1. With V trimmed by 3 bases and J by 4 bases, 8 bases remained unmatched. The germline V gene encodes CDR1 PRHDT and CDR2 FYEKMQ (reference sequence). This CDR3 has 15 residues. The chain's CDR3 is CASSFGLTGDYEQYF. The CDR3 DNA reads as TGTGCCAGCAGCTTTGGGCTGACAGGGGATTACGAGCAGTACTTC.

This chain links TRBV28 with TRBJ1-1; 10 bases line up with TRBD1. The CDR3 extends over 15 amino acids. V trimming: 3 bases; J trimming: 6 bases; junction bases outside the gene matches: 7. The germline V gene encodes CDR1 MDHEN and CDR2 SYDVKM. The CDR3 loop is CASSFLGQGVAEAFF. CDR3 DNA sequence: TGTGCCAGCAGTTTCCTAGGACAGGGGGTGGCTGAAGCTTTCTTT.

This sequence joins TRBV19 and TRBJ2-3; TRBD2 might be the D (7 bases). V lost 9 bases and J 3 bases, leaving 16 bases between the germline ends. Per germline, CDR1 LNHDA and CDR2 SQIVND (reference sequence). This CDR3 has 14 amino acids. The CDR3 sequence: CASSDRGATDTQYF. CDR3 bases: TGTGCCAGCTCGGACCGGGGGGCGACAGATACGCAGTATTTT.

The CDR3 DNA is TGTGCCAGCAGTTTTTGGAGAGAGGAGACCCAGTACTTC. It encodes CASSFWREETQYF. This chain links TRBV28 with TRBJ2-5; the D is unclear. Germline V gene sequence: CDR1 MDHEN, CDR2 SYDVKM. The CDR3 loop spans 13 amino acids. Trimming stripped 3 bases from V and 5 bases from J, with 10 bases between.

The chain recombines TRBV6-6 with TRBJ1-4, with D possibly TRBD1 on 6 matching bases. The length of the CDR3 is 16 residues. V lost 2 bases, J lost 2 bases, and 12 bases lay in between. Germline CDR1 is MNHNY and CDR2 is SVGAGI (reference sequence). The CDR3 region has the DNA TGTGCCAGCAGTTACACCTTAGACAGGACTAATGAAAAACTGTTTTTT. Encoded protein: CASSYTLDRTNEKLFF.

The chain recombines TRBV30 with TRBJ2-6; TRBD2 aligns across 7 bases. CDR1 and CDR2 (germline): GTSNPN, SVGIG (reference sequence). V shed 6 bases and J 2 bases; nucleotides not matched to a gene: 4. The CDR3 is made up of 14 amino acids. CDR3 sequence: CACVTSPGANVLTF. Written as DNA, the CDR3 is TGTGCCTGCGTGACTAGCCCTGGGGCCAACGTCCTGACTTTC.

V is TRBV5-1 and J is TRBJ2-1; TRBD1 matches at 9 bases. Trimming cost V 4 bases and J 7 bases; bases outside gene matches: 9. The CDR3 runs to 15 residues. Per germline, CDR1 SGHRS and CDR2 YFSETQ. CDR3 coding DNA: TGCGCCAGCAGCCGGACCGGACAGGGGAGGAATGAGCAGTTCTTC. It translates to CASSRTGQGRNEQFF.

The chain links TRBV19 to TRBJ1-2, with TRBD1 matching over 7 bases. CDR3 length equals 13 residues. Germline CDR1 and CDR2: LNHDA and SQIVND (reference sequence). After removal of 5 bases from V and 4 bases from J, the junction contained 4 bases not matched to a gene. As DNA, the CDR3 is TGTGCCAGTAGTCTCGACAGGGCCTATGGCTACACCTTC. Translating gives CASSLDRAYGYTF.

The CDR3: CAWSILGLPDNEQFF. CDR3 nucleotide sequence: TGTGCCTGGAGTATACTTGGACTTCCCGACAATGAGCAGTTCTTC. The gene calls are TRBV30 and TRBJ2-1; a weak D match, TRBD2 (5 bases). Trimming removed 2 bases from V and 5 bases from J, with 16 bases in between. The CDR3 totals 15 residues. CDR1 is GTSNPN and CDR2 is SVGIG in the germline V gene (reference sequence).

The chain is built from TRBV6-5 and TRBJ1-1; no firm D call. The CDR3 is made up of 15 amino acids. V was shortened by 0 bases and J by 1 base, with 9 bases between the two germline ends. Germline lookup yields CDR1 MNHEY and CDR2 SVGAGI. CDR3 sequence reads: CASSYSIQQNTEAFF. The CDR3 DNA reads as TGTGCCAGCAGTTACTCGATACAGCAGAACACTGAAGCTTTCTTT.

J is TRBJ2-1 and V is TRBV2, with 10 bases identical to TRBD2. CDR1 is SNHLY and CDR2 is FYNNEI in the germline V gene. The trim removed 5 bases at V and 7 bases at J, leaving 5 bases unmatched. The CDR3 sequence is 14 residues long. The CDR3, as DNA: TGTGCCAGCAGTTTAGCGGGAGGACGGAATGAGCAGTTCTTC. Translated: CASSLAGGRNEQFF.

The chain carries TRBV19 and TRBJ2-1; D is ambiguous. Germline CDR1 and CDR2: LNHDA and SQIVND (reference sequence). The CDR3 has 12 residues. V was shortened by 1 base and J by 6 bases, with 4 bases between the two germline ends. The CDR3 nucleotides read TGTGCCAGTAGTATAGCGGGCAATGAGCAGTTCTTC. The encoded protein is CASSIAGNEQFF.

V and J are TRBV5-1 and TRBJ2-1; 7 positions agree with TRBD1. The CDR3 totals 13 residues. Germline assignment: CDR1 SGHRS and CDR2 YFSETQ. The J segment lost 6 bases and the V segment lost 0 bases, leaving 0 bases of the junction unmatched. CDR3 protein: CASSLAGGNEQFF. CDR3 DNA sequence: TGCGCCAGCAGCTTGGCAGGGGGCAATGAGCAGTTCTTC.

This clone was seen only a few times. The genes are TRBV7-9 and TRBJ2-2; 8 bases match TRBD1. The CDR3 has 14 amino acids. Germline CDR1 SEHNR, CDR2 FQNEAQ (reference sequence). Trimming at V came to 5 bases and at J to 6 bases, leaving 5 bases not matched to a gene. The DNA of the CDR3 is TGTGCCAGCAGCACCACGACAGGGGCCGGGGAGCTGTTTTTT. This gives the protein CASSTTTGAGELFF.

The V gene is TRBV5-4, the J gene TRBJ2-1; 10 nucleotides match TRBD1. Germline assignment: CDR1 SGHNT and CDR2 YYREEE (reference sequence). Germline trimming cut 4 bases from V and 8 bases from J; bases unmatched to any gene: 6. There are 14 residues in the CDR3. The CDR3 DNA reads as TGTGCCAGCAGCGCGGGACAGGGGAGGGATGAGCAGTTCTTC. Translation gives CASSAGQGRDEQFF.

V and J are TRBV6-1 and TRBJ2-1; 8 nucleotides match TRBD2. CDR1 is MNHNS, CDR2 SASEGT, per germline. The CDR3 has 16 residues. After removal of 3 bases from V and 9 bases from J, the junction contained 13 bases not matched to a gene. CDR3 nucleotides: TGTGCCAGCAGTGAGGGATTAGCGGGACTGGGGGGTGAGCAGTTCTTC. Protein: CASSEGLAGLGGEQFF.

The J gene is TRBJ2-7, the V gene TRBV18; TRBD1 matches at 7 bases. CDR1 is KGHSH, CDR2 LQKENI, per germline. The CDR3 length is 13 residues. Unmatched junction bases numbered 3, after V lost 1 base and J lost 6 bases. CDR3 nucleotides: TGTGCCAGCTCACCACAGGGGGCGCTCGAGCAGTACTTC. Encoded protein: CASSPQGALEQYF.

A note on this clone: Other DNA sequences in the same sample also yield this CDR3. This chain joins TRBV29-1 and TRBJ2-5; 8 bases agree with TRBD1. This CDR3 spans 12 amino acids. Germline CDR1 is SQVTM and CDR2 is ANQGSEA. J gave up 4 bases and V 3 bases, and 1 base lay outside the gene matches. This CDR3 is CSVETGVETQYF. The DNA for the CDR3 is TGCAGCGTTGAGACAGGGGTAGAGACCCAGTACTTC.

The CDR3 loop reads CASRRTSSKNIQYF. The CDR3 DNA follows: TGTGCCAGCAGGCGTACTAGCTCCAAAAACATTCAGTACTTC. The chain joins TRBV28 to TRBJ2-4; tentatively, D is TRBD2 (6 bases). Germline loops: CDR1 MDHEN, CDR2 SYDVKM. The germline V and J ends were trimmed by 6 bases and 2 bases, with 11 bases remaining between them. The CDR3 is 14 amino acids.

The V call is TRBV5-1, the J call TRBJ2-7, with D possibly TRBD2 on 5 matching bases. Per germline, CDR1 SGHRS and CDR2 YFSETQ. This CDR3 spans 15 amino acids. Deletions cut 0 bases from V and 6 bases from J, with 16 bases between. The CDR3 nucleotides are TGCGCCAGCAGCTTGGAGTGGAAGGGTCGGGGCGAGCAGTACTTC. This encodes CASSLEWKGRGEQYF. Filled out from reference TRBV5-1 and TRBJ2-7, the complete variable domain reads KAGVTQTPRYLIKTRGQQVTLSCSPISGHRSVSWYQQTPGQGLQFLFEYFSETQRNKGNFPGRFSGRQFSNSRSEMNVSTLELGDSALYLCASSLEWKGRGEQYFGPGTRLTVT.

This clone was counted a few times. The V call is TRBV19, the J call TRBJ1-1, with TRBD1 matching 7 bases. This CDR3 has 13 residues. Germline CDR1 is LNHDA and CDR2 is SQIVND (reference sequence). V trimming: 5 bases; J trimming: 8 bases; junction bases outside the gene matches: 8. This CDR3 reads CASSPTGSEEAFF. The CDR3 DNA reads TGTGCCAGTAGTCCGACAGGGTCAGAAGAAGCTTTCTTT.

The chain couples TRBV7-3 to TRBJ2-1, with 10 bases aligning to TRBD1. Trimming cost V 1 base and J 8 bases; bases outside gene matches: 2. This CDR3 is 14 amino acids long. Germline V gives CDR1 SGHTA, CDR2 FQGTGA. The CDR3 reads CASSLMTGGHEQFF. CDR3 nucleotides: TGTGCCAGCAGCTTAATGACAGGGGGCCATGAGCAGTTCTTC. The full variable domain, with the rest looked up from reference TRBV7-3 and TRBJ2-1, is GAGVSQTPSNKVTEKGKYVELRCDPISGHTALYWYRQSLGQGPEFLIYFQGTGAADDSGLPNDRFFAVRPEGSVSTLKIQRTERGDSAVYLCASSLMTGGHEQFFGPGTRLTVL.